This T cell receptor beta chain was profiled in a study of T cells in women clearing cervical HPV infection. Whole-study context: Controls were women whose single incident HPV16 infection cleared within 12 months without precancer or cancer. Only a few women had HLA typing results available. Study results and limitations: Richness differences could reflect unmeasured T-cell content per sample.

Germline V gene sequence: CDR1 SGHDT, CDR2 YYEEEE. The germline V and J ends were trimmed by 4 bases and 6 bases, with 13 bases remaining between them. This CDR3 has 14 amino acids. Clones were read by immunoSEQ multiplex PCR, and TCRdb kept only the in-frame ones, dropping some. This sample lists some 16,000 clones; its ten largest clones have over 9.5%. Points on this clone: Antigen specificity is unknown. The missing CDR3 end, 3 residues past where the read stops, is filled in from the germline J gene.

Input material: blood buffy coat. The source of this sequence is a woman aged 18-69 years with a cervical HPV16 infection that either progressed to CIN3+ or cleared (not recorded which). The J gene is TRBJ2-2, the V gene TRBV5-6, with a possible D match to TRBD2 (6 bases). The CDR3 spells CASSRLGGSGELFF. The CDR3 bases that were read are TGTGCCAGCAGCCGCCTTGGGGGGTCCGGGGAG.